The 9 T cell receptor beta chains below all came from one sample that was sequenced in a study of a mutant IDH1 vaccine in newly diagnosed glioma. This table comes from immunoSEQ multiplex PCR, and its TCRdb copy is limited to in-frame clones, with some not included. The sample carries almost 85,000 clones, around 85% recorded once. Which antigens these TCRs recognize remains unknown. Sample time point: week 23, last vaccination. Vaccinated patients received 300 ug of mutant IDH1 20-mer peptide per dose, with topical imiquimod. The source was PBMCs, collected from a glioma patient whose treatment included an IDH1 peptide vaccine. These TCRs come from a man between 25 and 39 years old with glioma. Some clones in this sample may be carry-over from other donors' samples.

The chain recombines TRBV7-4 with TRBJ1-5, with a tentative D call TRBD1 (5 bases). CDR1 is SGHVT and CDR2 is SQSDAQ in the germline V gene. The CDR3 runs 17 residues. Trimming cost V 0 bases and J 2 bases, with 14 bases left between them. This CDR3 is CASSLALPGDGNQPQHF. The CDR3, as DNA: TGTGCCAGCAGCTTAGCGCTCCCGGGGGACGGCAATCAGCCCCAGCATTTT.

This clone has just a few counts. The chain has TRBV2 and TRBJ1-5; D possibly corresponds to TRBD1 (6 bases). The CDR3 totals 13 residues. In germline, CDR1 is SNHLY, CDR2 FYNNEI. The germline V and J ends were trimmed by 5 bases and 7 bases, with 12 bases remaining between them. In nucleotides, the CDR3 is TGTGCCAGCAGTAGCACAGGGAAACAGCCCCAGCATTTT. It yields the protein CASSSTGKQPQHF.

The chain couples TRBV7-8 to TRBJ2-1; 8 bases align to TRBD2. CDR1 and CDR2 from the germline V gene are SGHVS and FQNEAQ. Trimming took 1 base from V and 7 from J; bases not matched to a gene: 9. This CDR3 region has 16 residues. CDR3 nucleotides: TGTGCCAGCAGCTTAGAAATTGCGGGAGGATCGAATGAGCAGTTCTTC. This encodes CASSLEIAGGSNEQFF.

The chain combines TRBV2 with TRBJ1-6, with D possibly TRBD1 on 5 matching bases. Between the trimmed V and J ends, which lost 4 bases and 5 bases, there was a span of 15 bases. The CDR3 totals 16 residues. Germline V lookup: CDR1 SNHLY, CDR2 FYNNEI. The CDR3 sequence: CASSARDPRDNSPLHF. CDR3 nucleotides: TGTGCCAGCAGTGCCAGGGATCCGAGGGATAATTCACCCCTCCACTTT.

V gene TRBV30 combines with J gene TRBJ1-1; a weak D match, TRBD1 (6 bases). Trimming stripped 2 bases from V and 4 bases from J, with 14 bases between. CDR1 and CDR2 from the germline V gene are GTSNPN and SVGIG (reference sequence). The CDR3 consists of 14 residues. The CDR3 sequence: CAWSIGGASTEAFF. In nucleotides, the CDR3 is TGTGCCTGGAGTATTGGGGGCGCGAGCACTGAAGCTTTCTTT.

This clone was detected a few times. Compared with germline, one end of the junction differs, possibly owing to a read error. The chain combines TRBV7-6 with TRBJ2-7; 11 bases map to TRBD2. CDR1 is SGHVS, CDR2 FNYEAQ, per germline. The CDR3 contains 13 residues. The CDR3 region has the DNA TGTGCCAGCAGCATAGCGGGGGGGTACGAGCAGTACTTC. It translates to CASSIAGGYEQYF.

The chain carries TRBV19 and TRBJ1-1; no clear D gene. CDR1 is LNHDA and CDR2 is SQIVND in the germline V gene (reference sequence). The CDR3 spans 11 residues. Trimming took 7 bases from V and 1 from J, leaving 4 bases between them. CDR3 in amino acids: CASIGNTEAFF. The CDR3 DNA follows: TGTGCCAGTATAGGGAACACTGAAGCTTTCTTT.

The chain uses TRBV15 and TRBJ2-6, with D unclear. The length of the CDR3 is 16 residues. Germline V gives CDR1 LNHNV, CDR2 YYDKDF (reference sequence). Trimming stripped 0 bases from V and 1 base from J, with 7 bases between. The CDR3 DNA reads TGTGCCACCAGCAGAGATCTAGAGTCTGGGGCCAACGTCCTGACTTTC. Translation gives CATSRDLESGANVLTF.

The chain joins TRBV4-2 to TRBJ2-3, with D possibly being TRBD2 (5 bases). Trimming took off 1 base at V and 3 bases at J, with 8 bases between the two ends. Germline V gene lookup returns CDR1 LGHNA and CDR2 YNFKEQ. The CDR3 contains 14 residues. In DNA, the CDR3 is TGTGCCAGCAGCCAAGGGGGAGTAACAGATACGCAGTATTTT. Protein sequence: CASSQGGVTDTQYF.